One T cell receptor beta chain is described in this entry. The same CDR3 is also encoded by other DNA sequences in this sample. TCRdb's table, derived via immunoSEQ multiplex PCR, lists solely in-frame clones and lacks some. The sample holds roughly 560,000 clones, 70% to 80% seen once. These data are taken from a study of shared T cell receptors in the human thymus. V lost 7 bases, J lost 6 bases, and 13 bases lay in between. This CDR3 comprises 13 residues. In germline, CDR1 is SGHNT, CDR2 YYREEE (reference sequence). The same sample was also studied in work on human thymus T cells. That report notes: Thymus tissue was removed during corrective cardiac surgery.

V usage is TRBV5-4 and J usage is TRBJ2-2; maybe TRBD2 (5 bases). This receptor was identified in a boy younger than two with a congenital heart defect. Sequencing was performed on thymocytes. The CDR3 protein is CASLSDGAGELFF. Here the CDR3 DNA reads TGTGCCAGCCTGTCTGACGGGGCCGGGGAGCTGTTTTTT.